Below, 30 T cell receptor beta chains from the same sample are listed, as sequenced in a study of cytomegalovirus exposure and HLA in healthy donors. Primers included in the PCR were 60 Vbeta and 13 Jbeta primers. Measured with immunoSEQ multiplex PCR; TCRdb has only the in-frame clones, and not every one. The data contain some 200,000 clones, about 74% of them singletons. Sequencing input: PBMCs. The receptors derive from a man aged 40-49 years in good health and CMV-seronegative.

The chain is built from TRBV27 and TRBJ2-4; possibly TRBD2 for D (5 bases). CDR1 is MNHEY and CDR2 is SMNVEV in the germline V gene (reference sequence). The germline V and J ends were trimmed by 5 bases and 5 bases, with 22 bases remaining between them. The CDR3 consists of 17 residues. This CDR3 reads CASSLRSSPTRQNIQYF. The CDR3 coding sequence is TGTGCCAGCAGTCTACGATCTAGCCCCACTCGCCAAAACATTCAGTACTTC.

This clone was picked up one time. This chain uses TRBV5-4 with TRBJ2-7; D might be TRBD1 (6 bases). The germline V gene encodes CDR1 SGHNT and CDR2 YYREEE (reference sequence). V gave up 4 bases and J gave up 1 base, with 15 bases separating them. This CDR3 spans 15 amino acids. The CDR3, as DNA: TGTGCCAGCAGCCCGGCTAATGGACAGTCCTACGAGCAGTACTTC. Amino acids: CASSPANGQSYEQYF.

The rearrangement joins TRBV5-1 to TRBJ1-4, with TRBD1 identical over 10 bases. Germline V lookup: CDR1 SGHRS, CDR2 YFSETQ. V trimming: 2 bases; J trimming: 7 bases; junction bases outside the gene matches: 2. The CDR3 runs 14 residues. The CDR3 DNA follows: TGCGCCAGCAGCTTTGGACAGGGGGTTGAAAAACTGTTTTTT. This sequence encodes CASSFGQGVEKLFF.

This chain connects TRBV7-8 to TRBJ1-1; D remains ambiguous. Trimming left V 4 bases short and J 4 bases short, with 13 bases between. The CDR3 contains 14 residues. CDR1 SGHVS and CDR2 FQNEAQ come from the germline V gene. The CDR3 DNA follows: TGTGCCAGCAGCTCCGGAAGGGAGGGCACTGAAGCTTTCTTT. This encodes CASSSGREGTEAFF.

This rearrangement joins TRBV4-2 to TRBJ2-2; D ambiguous. The germline V and J ends were trimmed by 1 base and 5 bases, with 5 bases remaining between them. Germline CDR1 LGHNA, CDR2 YNFKEQ. CDR3 length: 13 amino acids. CDR3 coding DNA: TGTGCCAGCAGCCAAGCCCAAACCGGGGAGCTGTTTTTT. Its translation: CASSQAQTGELFF.

This chain links TRBV10-1 with TRBJ2-1; 8 positions agree with TRBD2. The ends lost 0 bases at V and 4 bases at J; junction bases unmatched: 5. This CDR3 contains 16 residues. CDR1 and CDR2 (germline): WNHNN, SYGVQD (reference sequence). CDR3 in amino acids: CASSESSGSGYNEQFF. The CDR3 DNA reads as TGCGCCAGCAGTGAGTCCAGCGGGAGCGGGTACAATGAGCAGTTCTTC.

In its sample, this clone was seen once. The V gene is TRBV7-2, the J gene TRBJ2-7, with unresolved D. CDR1 SGHTA and CDR2 FQGNSA come from the germline V gene. Trimming shortened V by 1 base and J by 0 bases, and 10 bases separated the two germline ends. The CDR3 covers 15 residues. As DNA, the CDR3 is TGTGCCAGCAGCTTAGTCGCGGAACACTCCTACGAGCAGTACTTC. It yields the protein CASSLVAEHSYEQYF.

The chain recombines TRBV7-9 with TRBJ1-1; D is unresolved. Trimming cost V 3 bases and J 5 bases, with 7 bases left between them. Germline V lookup: CDR1 SEHNR, CDR2 FQNEAQ (reference sequence). This CDR3 spans 12 amino acids. The CDR3: CASSFSETEAFF. The CDR3 nucleotides are TGTGCCAGCAGCTTTTCAGAAACTGAAGCTTTCTTT.

This chain uses TRBV7-9 with TRBJ2-1, with 8 bases identical to TRBD1. V lost 3 bases to trimming and J lost 0 bases; unmatched junction nucleotides: 7. CDR1 is SEHNR and CDR2 is FQNEAQ in the germline V gene (reference sequence). CDR3 length: 17 amino acids. The CDR3 spells CASSFPTGVSSYNEQFF. In DNA form, the CDR3 reads TGTGCCAGCAGCTTTCCGACAGGGGTATCCTCCTACAATGAGCAGTTCTTC.

This clone has a handful of counts. The V gene is TRBV11-2, the J gene TRBJ2-3; 7 bases match TRBD2. Germline V gene lookup returns CDR1 SGHAT and CDR2 FQNNGV. The CDR3 loop spans 16 amino acids. V shed 5 bases, J shed 6 bases, and the junction held 14 bases outside the gene matches. CDR3 DNA: TGTGCCAGCAGCGGCGGGACTACCCTCGCGGCCGATACGCAGTATTTT. Its protein product is CASSGGTTLAADTQYF.

The chain is built from TRBV6-7 and TRBJ1-6; 9 bases are a match to TRBD1. TRBV6-7 has ORF status, its function being uncertain. This CDR3 region has 19 residues. Losses at the gene ends were 2 bases for V and 9 bases for J; bases not matched to a gene: 17. The CDR3 sequence is CASSYPPETGGVSSSPLHF. In DNA, the CDR3 is TGTGCCAGCAGTTACCCCCCCGAAACAGGGGGCGTATCGTCTTCACCCCTCCACTTT.

This sequence joins TRBV28 and TRBJ2-3; 9 bases map to TRBD2. With V trimmed by 3 bases and J by 3 bases, 1 base remained unmatched. The CDR3 has 14 residues. The germline CDR1 and CDR2 sequences are MDHEN and SYDVKM. CDR3 in amino acids: CASSFLAGTDTQYF. CDR3 nucleotides: TGTGCCAGCAGTTTTCTAGCGGGAACAGATACGCAGTATTTT.

V usage is TRBV29-1 and J usage is TRBJ2-1; 7 nucleotides agree with TRBD1. The CDR3 totals 15 residues. V was pared by 2 bases and J by 3 bases, with 7 bases of the junction left unmatched. Germline V gives CDR1 SQVTM, CDR2 ANQGSEA. The DNA of the CDR3 is TGCAGCGTTGAAAAATCCAGGGGGTTCTACAATGAGCAGTTCTTC. This sequence encodes CSVEKSRGFYNEQFF.

For this clone: The sample contains more than one DNA sequence encoding this CDR3. The genes are TRBV7-3 and TRBJ2-3, with 13 bases identical to TRBD2. Per the germline V gene, CDR1 is SGHTA and CDR2 is FQGTGA. V lost 5 bases, J lost 2 bases, and 4 bases stayed unmatched. This CDR3 spans 16 amino acids. The CDR3 reads CASSLGLAGATDTQYF. The CDR3 nucleotides are TGTGCCAGCAGCCTCGGACTAGCGGGAGCCACAGATACGCAGTATTTT. The entire variable domain, with the rest obtained from reference TRBV7-3 and TRBJ2-3, is as follows: GAGVSQTPSNKVTEKGKYVELRCDPISGHTALYWYRQSLGQGPEFLIYFQGTGAADDSGLPNDRFFAVRPEGSVSTLKIQRTERGDSAVYLCASSLGLAGATDTQYFGPGTRLTVL.

The chain combines TRBV2 with TRBJ2-2; no reliable D call. CDR1 is SNHLY, CDR2 FYNNEI, per germline. The germline V and J ends were trimmed by 4 bases and 5 bases, with 8 bases remaining between them. There are 13 residues in the CDR3. CDR3 loop: CASSVLETGELFF. DNA of the CDR3: TGTGCCAGCAGTGTATTAGAGACCGGGGAGCTGTTTTTT.

The V and J genes are TRBV27 and TRBJ1-2, with a weak D call TRBD1 (6 bases). The CDR3 totals 13 residues. V shed 3 bases and J shed 8 bases, with 13 bases lying between them. Germline CDR1 and CDR2: MNHEY and SMNVEV (reference sequence). The DNA for the CDR3 is TGTGCCAGCAGTTTTGGGGGGGCATACGGCTACACCTTC. Protein product: CASSFGGAYGYTF.

Points on this clone: This sample also contains other DNA sequences that code for the same CDR3. The chain joins TRBV11-2 to TRBJ2-7, with D maybe TRBD1 (5 bases). Germline V CDR1 and CDR2: SGHAT, FQNNGV. Trimming pared 2 bases from V and 1 base from J, leaving 12 bases between. The CDR3 is 15 residues long. CDR3 residues: CASSLSRVESYEQYF. The DNA of the CDR3 is TGTGCCAGCAGCTTAAGCAGGGTGGAGTCCTACGAGCAGTACTTC.

The rearrangement joins TRBV9 to TRBJ1-1; D gene uncertain. Germline values: CDR1 SGDLS, CDR2 YYNGEE. The germline V and J ends were trimmed by 1 base and 5 bases, with 12 bases remaining between them. The CDR3 consists of 14 residues. The CDR3 here is CASSVKVGTTEAFF. DNA of the CDR3: TGTGCCAGCAGCGTAAAGGTGGGCACGACTGAAGCTTTCTTT.

The chain has TRBV28 and TRBJ2-7; 7 bases are a match to TRBD2. This CDR3 is 14 amino acids long. J was trimmed by 7 bases and V by 7 bases; bases with no gene match: 13. Germline CDR1 MDHEN, CDR2 SYDVKM. The CDR3 region has the DNA TGTGCCAGCATCCCAGCGGGACTTGTCGGAGAGCAGTACTTC. Translating gives CASIPAGLVGEQYF.

CDR3 loop: CASSPTVGRGSNEQFF. The CDR3 bases are TGTGCCAGCAGTCCAACCGTTGGCAGGGGTTCGAATGAGCAGTTCTTC. The chain combines TRBV27 with TRBJ2-1; a weak D match, TRBD1 (6 bases). The germline V and J ends were trimmed by 5 bases and 7 bases, with 21 bases remaining between them. Per the germline V gene, CDR1 is MNHEY and CDR2 is SMNVEV (reference sequence). There are 16 residues in the CDR3.

This chain links TRBV19 with TRBJ2-1, with 9 bases fitting TRBD2. The CDR3 has 15 residues. Germline V gene lookup returns CDR1 LNHDA and CDR2 SQIVND (reference sequence). The J segment lost 0 bases and the V segment lost 7 bases, leaving 4 bases of the junction unmatched. CDR3 protein: CASTAGGSSYNEQFF. In DNA, the CDR3 is TGTGCCAGTACGGCGGGGGGGAGCTCCTACAATGAGCAGTTCTTC.

The J gene is TRBJ2-2, the V gene TRBV15, with 11 bases aligning to TRBD1. V was clipped by 3 bases and J by 4 bases; unmatched bases: 7. This CDR3 has 17 amino acids. Germline CDR1 and CDR2: LNHNV and YYDKDF (reference sequence). As DNA, the CDR3 is TGTGCCACCAGCAGCAGCCGGGACAGGGGGGTCACCGGGGAGCTGTTTTTT. Encoded protein: CATSSSRDRGVTGELFF.

The chain carries TRBV7-6 and TRBJ1-5; a weak D match, TRBD1 (6 bases). CDR3 size: 15 residues. The germline gives CDR1 SGHVS, CDR2 FNYEAQ. V was cut by 5 bases and J by 0 bases, with 11 bases left in between. CDR3: CASSRQADSNQPQHF. DNA of the CDR3: TGTGCCAGCAGCCGACAGGCAGATAGCAATCAGCCCCAGCATTTT.

The rearrangement uses TRBV4-2 and TRBJ2-6; TRBD1 might be the D (8 bases). V lost 4 bases to trimming and J lost 0 bases, with 16 bases between them. The germline V gene has CDR1 LGHNA and CDR2 YNFKEQ. The CDR3 spans 18 residues. The CDR3 spells CASSPRTGTNSGANVLTF. The CDR3 DNA follows: TGTGCCAGCAGCCCCCGGACAGGGACTAACTCTGGGGCCAACGTCCTGACTTTC.

This chain connects TRBV30 to TRBJ2-5; 9 bases are shared with TRBD1. The J call may be faulty, since TRBJ2-7 better matches the DNA end. Germline V CDR1 and CDR2: GTSNPN, SVGIG (reference sequence). The CDR3 has 13 residues. The CDR3: CAWPGQGPYEQYF. The CDR3 DNA reads TGTGCCTGGCCGGGACAGGGCCCCTACGAGCAGTACTTC.

CDR3 sequence: CASSLQLVSYEQYF. CDR3 DNA: TGTGCCAGCAGCTTACAACTAGTCTCCTACGAGCAGTACTTC. The rearrangement uses TRBV7-8 and TRBJ2-7; TRBD2 is a possible D gene (5 bases). Between the trimmed V and J ends, which lost 2 bases and 0 bases, there was a span of 8 bases. The CDR3 spans 14 residues. CDR1 and CDR2 from the germline V gene are SGHVS and FQNEAQ.

The rearrangement joins TRBV2 to TRBJ1-5; D call uncertain. Trimming removed 5 bases from V and 0 bases from J, with 8 bases in between. CDR1 is SNHLY and CDR2 is FYNNEI in the germline V gene. The CDR3 loop spans 14 amino acids. The CDR3 here is CASSQRHSNQPQHF. CDR3 DNA sequence: TGTGCCAGCAGTCAAAGACATAGCAATCAGCCCCAGCATTTT.

The J gene is TRBJ2-1, the V gene TRBV11-2; 16 bases are a match to TRBD2. Germline V gene data show CDR1 as SGHAT and CDR2 as FQNNGV. There are 16 residues in the CDR3. The ends lost 6 bases at V and 9 bases at J; junction bases unmatched: 8. CDR3 nucleotide sequence: TGTGCCAGCAGTGTCGGGACTAGCGGGGGGGTAGGTGAGCAGTTCTTC. Its translation: CASSVGTSGGVGEQFF. The entire variable domain, with the rest obtained from reference TRBV11-2 and TRBJ2-1, is as follows: EAGVAQSPRYKIIEKRQSVAFWCNPISGHATLYWYQQILGQGPKLLIQFQNNGVVDDSQLPKDRFSAERLKGVDSTLKIQPAKLEDSAVYLCASSVGTSGGVGEQFFGPGTRLTVL.

This clone occurred a few times. This sequence joins TRBV5-4 and TRBJ2-6, with 7 bases identical to TRBD1. V was pared by 3 bases and J by 0 bases, with 9 bases of the junction left unmatched. The CDR3 extends over 18 amino acids. Germline CDR1 reads SGHNT; CDR2 reads YYREEE (reference sequence). The DNA of the CDR3 is TGTGCCAGCAGCTCGGGACAGTTCCCAGTCTCTGGGGCCAACGTCCTGACTTTC. Protein: CASSSGQFPVSGANVLTF.

The gene calls are TRBV5-4 and TRBJ1-4, with TRBD1 matching 7 bases. CDR1 SGHNT and CDR2 YYREEE come from the germline V gene (reference sequence). V lost 3 bases and J lost 3; bases outside the gene matches: 17. The CDR3 sequence is 19 residues long. CDR3 sequence: CASSSMTSETGTANEKLFF. In DNA, the CDR3 is TGTGCCAGCAGCTCAATGACCTCGGAAACAGGGACAGCTAATGAAAAACTGTTTTTT.